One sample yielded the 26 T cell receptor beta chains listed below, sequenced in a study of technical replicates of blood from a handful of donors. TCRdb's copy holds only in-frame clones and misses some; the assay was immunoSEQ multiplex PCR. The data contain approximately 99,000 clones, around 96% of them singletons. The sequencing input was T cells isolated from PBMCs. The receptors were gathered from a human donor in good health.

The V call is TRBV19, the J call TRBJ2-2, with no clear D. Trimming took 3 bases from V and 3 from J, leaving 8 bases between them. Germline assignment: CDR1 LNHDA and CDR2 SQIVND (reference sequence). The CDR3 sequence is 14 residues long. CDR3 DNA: TGTGCCAGTAGTATTATCCCCGACACCGGGGAGCTGTTTTTT. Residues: CASSIIPDTGELFF.

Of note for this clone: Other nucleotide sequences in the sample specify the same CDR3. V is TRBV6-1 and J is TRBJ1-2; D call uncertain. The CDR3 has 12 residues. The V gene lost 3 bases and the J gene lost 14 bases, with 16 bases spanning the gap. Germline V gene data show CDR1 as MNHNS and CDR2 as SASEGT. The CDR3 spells CASSDGGGPYTF. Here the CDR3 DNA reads TGTGCCAGCAGTGACGGTGGAGGACCATATACCTTC.

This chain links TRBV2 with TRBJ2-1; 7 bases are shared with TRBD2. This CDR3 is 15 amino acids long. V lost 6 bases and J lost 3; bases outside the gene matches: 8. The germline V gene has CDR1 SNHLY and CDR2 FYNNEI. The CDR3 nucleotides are TGTGCCAGCAGACACCGGGACTATGACTACAATGAGCAGTTCTTC. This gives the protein CASRHRDYDYNEQFF.

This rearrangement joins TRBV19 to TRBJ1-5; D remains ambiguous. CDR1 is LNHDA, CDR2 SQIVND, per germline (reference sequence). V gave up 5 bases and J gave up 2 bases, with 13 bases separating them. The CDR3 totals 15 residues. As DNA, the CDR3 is TGTGCCAGTAGTTCTACGAGTGGAGGCAATCAGCCCCAGCATTTT. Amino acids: CASSSTSGGNQPQHF.

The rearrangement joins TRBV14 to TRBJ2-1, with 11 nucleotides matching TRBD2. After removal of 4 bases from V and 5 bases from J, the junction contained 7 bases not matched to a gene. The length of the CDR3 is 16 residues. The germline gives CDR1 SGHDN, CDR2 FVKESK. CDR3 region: CASSPQTSGINNEQFF. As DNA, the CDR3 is TGTGCCAGCAGCCCCCAGACTAGCGGGATAAACAATGAGCAGTTCTTC.

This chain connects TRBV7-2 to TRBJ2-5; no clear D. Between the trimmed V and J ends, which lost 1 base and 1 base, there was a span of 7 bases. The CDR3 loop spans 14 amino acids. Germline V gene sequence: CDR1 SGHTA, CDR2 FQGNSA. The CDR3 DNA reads TGTGCCAGCAGCTTAGGTGGCACCCAAGAGACCCAGTACTTC. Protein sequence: CASSLGGTQETQYF.

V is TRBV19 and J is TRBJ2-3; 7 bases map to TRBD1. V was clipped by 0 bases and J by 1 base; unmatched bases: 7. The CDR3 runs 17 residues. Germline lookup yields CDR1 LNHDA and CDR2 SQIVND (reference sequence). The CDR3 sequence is CASSIDFTGDRTDTQYF. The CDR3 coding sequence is TGTGCCAGTAGTATAGATTTTACAGGGGACCGCACAGATACGCAGTATTTT.

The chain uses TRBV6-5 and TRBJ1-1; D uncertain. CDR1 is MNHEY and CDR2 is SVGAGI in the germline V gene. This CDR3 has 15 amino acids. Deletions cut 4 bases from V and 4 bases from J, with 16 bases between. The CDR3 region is CASSWGGLSTTEAFF. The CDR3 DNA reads TGTGCCAGCAGTTGGGGAGGGTTATCTACCACTGAAGCTTTCTTT.

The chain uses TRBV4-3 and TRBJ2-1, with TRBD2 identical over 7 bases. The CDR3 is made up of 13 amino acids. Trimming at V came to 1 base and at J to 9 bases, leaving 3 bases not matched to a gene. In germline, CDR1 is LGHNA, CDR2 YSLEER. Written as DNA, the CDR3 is TGCGCCAGCAGCCAAGTGGCGGGAGCTGAGCAGTTCTTC. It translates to CASSQVAGAEQFF.

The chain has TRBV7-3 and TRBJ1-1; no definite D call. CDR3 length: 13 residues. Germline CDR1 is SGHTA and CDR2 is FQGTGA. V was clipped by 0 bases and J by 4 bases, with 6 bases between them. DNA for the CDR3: TGTGCCAGCAGCTTAACCTCTCGCACTGAAGCTTTCTTT. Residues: CASSLTSRTEAFF.

The CDR3 DNA is TGTGCCAGCTCAATCATAGGGGGACAGGGAGCTTTCTTT. Translation gives CASSIIGGQGAFF. The rearrangement links TRBV28 to TRBJ1-1, with 9 bases lining up with TRBD1. This CDR3 contains 13 residues. The V and J ends lost 8 bases and 10 bases, in that order; junction bases with no gene match: 11. Germline CDR1 reads MDHEN; CDR2 reads SYDVKM.

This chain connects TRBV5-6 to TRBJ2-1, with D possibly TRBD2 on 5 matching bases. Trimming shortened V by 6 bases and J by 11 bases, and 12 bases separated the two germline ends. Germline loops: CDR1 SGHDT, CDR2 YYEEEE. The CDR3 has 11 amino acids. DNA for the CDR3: TGTGCCAGCAACCGGGGTCATAAGCAGTTCTTC. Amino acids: CASNRGHKQFF.

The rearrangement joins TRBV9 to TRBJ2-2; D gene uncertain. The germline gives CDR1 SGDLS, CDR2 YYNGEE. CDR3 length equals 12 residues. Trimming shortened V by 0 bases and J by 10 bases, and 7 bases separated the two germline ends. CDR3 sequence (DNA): TGTGCCAGCAGCGTAGATCTCTCGGAGCTGTTTTTT. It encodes CASSVDLSELFF.

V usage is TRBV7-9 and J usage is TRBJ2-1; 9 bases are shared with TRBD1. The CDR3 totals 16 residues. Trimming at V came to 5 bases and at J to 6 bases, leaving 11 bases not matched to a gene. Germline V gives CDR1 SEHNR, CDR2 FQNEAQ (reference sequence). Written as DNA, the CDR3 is TGTGCCAGCAGCCCCCGAGCCGGGACAGGGACCAATGAGCAGTTCTTC. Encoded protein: CASSPRAGTGTNEQFF.

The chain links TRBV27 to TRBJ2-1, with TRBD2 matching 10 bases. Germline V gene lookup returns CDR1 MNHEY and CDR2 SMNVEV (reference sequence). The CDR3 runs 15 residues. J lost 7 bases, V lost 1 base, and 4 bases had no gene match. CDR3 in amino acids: CASSLWASGSNEQFF. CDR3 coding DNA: TGTGCCAGCAGTTTATGGGCTAGCGGGAGTAATGAGCAGTTCTTC.

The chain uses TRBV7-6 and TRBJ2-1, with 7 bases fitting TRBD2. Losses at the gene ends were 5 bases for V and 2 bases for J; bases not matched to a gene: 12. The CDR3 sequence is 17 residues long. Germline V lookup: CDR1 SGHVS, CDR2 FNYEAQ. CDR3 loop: CASSPLGGGPTYNEQFF. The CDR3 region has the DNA TGTGCCAGCAGCCCGCTTGGGGGGGGACCCACCTACAATGAGCAGTTCTTC.

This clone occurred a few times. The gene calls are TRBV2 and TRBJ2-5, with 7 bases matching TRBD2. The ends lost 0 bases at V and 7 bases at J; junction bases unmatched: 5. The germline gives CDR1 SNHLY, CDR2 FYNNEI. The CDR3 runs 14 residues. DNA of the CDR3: TGTGCCAGCAGTGAAGCGGCTAGCGGAGGGACCCAGTACTTC. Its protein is CASSEAASGGTQYF.

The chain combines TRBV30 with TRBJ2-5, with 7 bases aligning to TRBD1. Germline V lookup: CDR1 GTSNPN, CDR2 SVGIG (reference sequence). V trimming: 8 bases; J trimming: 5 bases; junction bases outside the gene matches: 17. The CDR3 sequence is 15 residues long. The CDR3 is CAVKWTGQQVETQYF. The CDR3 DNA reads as TGTGCCGTAAAATGGACAGGCCAACAGGTTGAGACCCAGTACTTC.

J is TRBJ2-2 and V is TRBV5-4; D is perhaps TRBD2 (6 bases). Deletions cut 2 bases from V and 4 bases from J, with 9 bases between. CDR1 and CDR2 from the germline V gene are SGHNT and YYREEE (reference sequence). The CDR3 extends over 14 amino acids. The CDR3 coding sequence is TGTGCCAGCAGCTTCGGGGGAGGCACCGGGGAGCTGTTTTTT. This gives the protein CASSFGGGTGELFF. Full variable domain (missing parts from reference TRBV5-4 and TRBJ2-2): ETGVTQSPTHLIKTRGQQVTLRCSSQSGHNTVSWYQQALGQGPQFIFQYYREEENGRGNFPPRFSGLQFPNYSSELNVNALELDDSALYLCASSFGGGTGELFFGEGSRLTVL.

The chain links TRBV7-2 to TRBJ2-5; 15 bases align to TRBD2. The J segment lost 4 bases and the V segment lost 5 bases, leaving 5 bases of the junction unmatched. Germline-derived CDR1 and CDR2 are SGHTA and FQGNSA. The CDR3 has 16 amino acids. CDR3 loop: CASSPGLAGGGETQYF. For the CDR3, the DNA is TGTGCCAGCAGCCCGGGACTAGCGGGAGGTGGAGAGACCCAGTACTTC.

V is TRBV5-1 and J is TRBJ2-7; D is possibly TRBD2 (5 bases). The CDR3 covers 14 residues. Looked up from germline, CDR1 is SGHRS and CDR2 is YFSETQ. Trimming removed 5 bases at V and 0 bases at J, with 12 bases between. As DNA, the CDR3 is TGCGCCAGCAGGGCCTCAAGCGGCTCCTACGAGCAGTACTTC. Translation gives CASRASSGSYEQYF.

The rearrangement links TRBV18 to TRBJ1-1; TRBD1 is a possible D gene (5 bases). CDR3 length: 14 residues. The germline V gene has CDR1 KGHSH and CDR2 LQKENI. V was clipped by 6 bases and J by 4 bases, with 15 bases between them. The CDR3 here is CASSPGPGGTEAFF. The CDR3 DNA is TGTGCCAGCTCCCCGGGACCGGGGGGCACTGAAGCTTTCTTT. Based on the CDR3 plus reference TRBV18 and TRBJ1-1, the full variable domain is NAGVMQNPRHLVRRRGQEARLRCSPMKGHSHVYWYRQLPEEGLKFMVYLQKENIIDESGMPKERFSAEFPKEGPSILRIQQVVRGDSAAYFCASSPGPGGTEAFFGQGTRLTVV.

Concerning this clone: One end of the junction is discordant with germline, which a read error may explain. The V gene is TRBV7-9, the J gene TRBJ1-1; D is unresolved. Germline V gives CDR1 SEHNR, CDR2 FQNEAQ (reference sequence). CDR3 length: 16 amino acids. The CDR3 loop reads CASSLGPGSMNTEAFF. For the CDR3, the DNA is TGTGCCAGCAGTTTAGGGCCAGGTTCTATGAACACTGAAGCTTTCTTT. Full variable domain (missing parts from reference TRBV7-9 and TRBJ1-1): DTGVSQNPRHKITKRGQNVTFRCDPISEHNRLYWYRQTLGQGPEFLTYFQNEAQLEKSRLLSDRFSAERPKGSFSTLEIQRTEQGDSAMYLCASSLGPGSMNTEAFFGQGTRLTVV.

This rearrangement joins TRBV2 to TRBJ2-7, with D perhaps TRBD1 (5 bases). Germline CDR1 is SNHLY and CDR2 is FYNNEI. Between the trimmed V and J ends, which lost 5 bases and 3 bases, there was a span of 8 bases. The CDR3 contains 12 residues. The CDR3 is CASSTDSYEQYF. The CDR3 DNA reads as TGTGCCAGCAGTACAGACAGCTACGAGCAGTACTTC.

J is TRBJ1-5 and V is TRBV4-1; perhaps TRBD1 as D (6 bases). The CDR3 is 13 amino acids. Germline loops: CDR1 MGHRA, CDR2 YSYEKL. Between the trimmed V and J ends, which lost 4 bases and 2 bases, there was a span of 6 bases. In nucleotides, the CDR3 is TGCGCCAGCAGCCGACAGGGCAATCAGCCCCAGCATTTT. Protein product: CASSRQGNQPQHF.

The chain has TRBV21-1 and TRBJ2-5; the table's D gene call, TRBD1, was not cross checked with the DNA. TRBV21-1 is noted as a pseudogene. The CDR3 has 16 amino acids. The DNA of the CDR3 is TGTGCCAGCAGCCCGTGGACAGGGCGCGGACAAGAGACCCAGTACTTC. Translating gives CASSPWTGRGQETQYF.